This T cell receptor beta chain was captured by sequencing in a study of spatial heterogeneity in lung cancer. Study-wide context: Each unique TCR and UMI combination was seen more than ten times on average in raw reads. Study-wide findings and caveats: Detection of ubiquitous tumor TCRs in blood was higher at resection than follow-up.

TCR cDNA molecules were tagged individually, and each one carried a unique molecular identifier. TCRdb passed the 5' RACE reads through MiXCR, listing each CDR3 protein once. The sample consists of roughly 7,000 distinct CDR3 sequences, around 7% of them appearing once. Time point specified: sample taken at primary tumor resection. Extraction of whole RNA from tumor, nontumor lung or frozen PBMC preceded unsorted sequencing. The donor population consisted of some 67 patients with untreated, early-stage non-small cell lung cancer. The CDR3 runs to 13 residues. Germline CDR1 is MDHEN and CDR2 is SYDVKM. With 6 bases removed from V and 10 bases from J, the gap between germline ends came to 16 bases. The table lists this clonotype with a few counts. Its antigen is not identified. This sequence may be a read error, since a much larger clone differs from it by one base. A library made for alpha chains picked up this beta chain off target, so its size means little.

The source was PBMCs, collected at surgery. V usage is TRBV28 and J usage is TRBJ2-1; D is perhaps TRBD1 or TRBD2 (6 bases each). The origin of this receptor is a male donor with early-stage non-small cell lung cancer. The CDR3 protein is CASSLGGTKEQFF. In nucleotides, the CDR3 is TGTGCCAGCAGCCTAGGGGGGACAAAAGAGCAGTTCTTC.